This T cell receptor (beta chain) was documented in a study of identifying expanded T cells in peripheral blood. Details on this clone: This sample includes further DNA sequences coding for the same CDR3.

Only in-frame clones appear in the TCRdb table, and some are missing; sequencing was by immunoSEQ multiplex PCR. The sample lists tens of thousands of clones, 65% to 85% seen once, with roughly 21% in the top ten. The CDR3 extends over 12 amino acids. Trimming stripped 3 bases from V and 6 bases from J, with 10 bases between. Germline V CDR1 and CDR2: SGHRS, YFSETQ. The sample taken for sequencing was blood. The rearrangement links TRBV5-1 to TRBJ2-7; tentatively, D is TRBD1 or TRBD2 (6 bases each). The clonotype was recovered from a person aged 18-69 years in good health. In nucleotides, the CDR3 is TGCGCCAGCAGCTCACAGGGACTCGAGCAGTACTTC. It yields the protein CASSSQGLEQYF.